A single sample gave rise to the 32 T cell receptor beta chains below, sequenced in a study of early stage breast cancer tumors. Using immunoSEQ multiplex PCR, the repertoire was profiled, and TCRdb retains in-frame clones only, with some absent. The sample records 45,000 to 60,000 clones, approximately 83% being singletons. Specimen: blood. These receptors all come from a person aged 50-59 years with breast cancer.

J is TRBJ1-2 and V is TRBV7-2, with 9 bases identical to TRBD1. The length of the CDR3 is 17 residues. In germline, CDR1 is SGHTA, CDR2 FQGNSA. Trimming at V came to 5 bases and at J to 1 base, leaving 11 bases not matched to a gene. In DNA, the CDR3 is TGTGCCAGCAGCCCGGGGACAGGGAGCCTCATTAACTATGGCTACACCTTC. Translation gives CASSPGTGSLINYGYTF.

The V and J genes are TRBV2 and TRBJ1-5, with D uncertain. CDR3 length: 13 amino acids. The V end was cut by 3 bases, the J end by 9 bases, with 12 bases between. In germline, CDR1 is SNHLY, CDR2 FYNNEI. For the CDR3, the DNA is TGTGCCAGCAGTGAGGTTTTGCTGGGGCCCCAGCATTTT. It specifies CASSEVLLGPQHF.

The CDR3 reads CARLTSGRADTQYF. DNA for the CDR3: TGTGCCAGATTAACTAGCGGGAGAGCAGATACGCAGTATTTT. The chain recombines TRBV7-2 with TRBJ2-3, with 11 bases lining up with TRBD2. Looked up from germline, CDR1 is SGHTA and CDR2 is FQGNSA. This CDR3 spans 14 amino acids. The V segment lost 9 bases and the J segment 4 bases; nucleotides outside the gene matches: 6.

V and J are TRBV7-9 and TRBJ1-4; no reliable D call. The CDR3 is 14 residues long. The V gene's germline CDR1 is SEHNR and CDR2 FQNEAQ (reference sequence). V was pared by 2 bases and J by 4 bases, with 8 bases between. The CDR3 DNA reads TGTGCCAGCAGCTTAAACGGCCTTAATGAAAAACTGTTTTTT. Protein: CASSLNGLNEKLFF. Using reference TRBV7-9 and TRBJ1-4 for the parts outside the CDR3, the full variable domain is DTGVSQNPRHKITKRGQNVTFRCDPISEHNRLYWYRQTLGQGPEFLTYFQNEAQLEKSRLLSDRFSAERPKGSFSTLEIQRTEQGDSAMYLCASSLNGLNEKLFFGSGTQLSVL.

V usage is TRBV5-1 and J usage is TRBJ2-1, with TRBD1 identical over 10 bases. CDR1 is SGHRS and CDR2 is YFSETQ in the germline V gene. J lost 7 bases, V lost 1 base, and 2 bases had no gene match. The CDR3 extends over 14 amino acids. CDR3 DNA sequence: TGCGCCAGCAGCTTGTTGGGACAGGGGAATGAGCAGTTCTTC. Protein: CASSLLGQGNEQFF.

The V and J genes are TRBV10-3 and TRBJ1-1, with 8 bases aligning to TRBD1. The junction had 5 bases not matched to a gene; V was cut back by 4 bases and J by 1 base. The CDR3 sequence is 15 residues long. CDR1 is ENHRY and CDR2 is SYGVKD in the germline V gene. CDR3 DNA: TGTGCCATCAGTGTACATGGACAGGGGAACACTGAAGCTTTCTTT. Amino acid sequence: CAISVHGQGNTEAFF.

The CDR3 nucleotides are TGTGCCAGCAGGAGACAGGGGGTCCCCTACGAGCAGTACTTC. This codes for CASRRQGVPYEQYF. This chain connects TRBV25-1 to TRBJ2-7, with 9 bases lining up with TRBD1. Germline V gene lookup returns CDR1 MGHDK and CDR2 SYGVNS. V dropped 6 bases and J dropped 2; count of bases not matched to a gene: 5. The CDR3 loop spans 14 amino acids.

The genes are TRBV5-8 and TRBJ2-3; 8 bases are a match to TRBD1. The CDR3 runs 15 residues. Unmatched junction bases numbered 3, after V lost 0 bases and J lost 3 bases. Germline CDR1 and CDR2: SGHTS and YDEGEE. CDR3 amino acids: CASSLGTGNTDTQYF. The CDR3, as DNA: TGTGCCAGCAGCTTGGGGACAGGGAATACAGATACGCAGTATTTT.

This chain uses TRBV1 with TRBJ2-2; the D call in the table, TRBD2, was not verified against the DNA. TRBV1 is reported as a pseudogene. The CDR3 loop spans 23 amino acids. The CDR3 region is CTSKVEGRSYLAGANRASGELFF. In DNA form, the CDR3 reads TGCACCAGCAAAGTAGAAGGCAGGAGTTATCTAGCGGGAGCGAACCGGGCCTCCGGGGAGCTGTTTTTT.

The V call is TRBV9, the J call TRBJ1-5; D is unresolved. Looked up from germline, CDR1 is SGDLS and CDR2 is YYNGEE. V was trimmed by 0 bases and J by 4 bases, leaving 11 bases between them. CDR3 length: 15 residues. The CDR3 nucleotides are TGTGCCAGCAGCGTAGGCGATACCCCAAATCAGCCCCAGCATTTT. Protein sequence: CASSVGDTPNQPQHF.

The genes are TRBV9 and TRBJ2-5, with TRBD2 matching over 15 bases. Germline-derived CDR1 and CDR2 are SGDLS and YYNGEE. CDR3 length equals 18 residues. The junction had 7 bases not matched to a gene; V was cut back by 4 bases and J by 0 bases. CDR3 DNA sequence: TGTGCCAGCAGCCTCGGGACTAGCGGGGGGCCGTACCAAGAGACCCAGTACTTC. Amino acids: CASSLGTSGGPYQETQYF.

The chain recombines TRBV2 with TRBJ2-1; D is unclear. The CDR3 has 12 amino acids. V gave up 7 bases and J gave up 10 bases, with 14 bases separating them. CDR1 and CDR2 (germline): SNHLY, FYNNEI. The CDR3 spells CASKTTPGEQFF. The CDR3 DNA reads as TGTGCCAGCAAGACGACTCCCGGGGAGCAGTTCTTC.

This chain connects TRBV7-2 to TRBJ2-3, with 14 bases fitting TRBD2. Germline CDR1 SGHTA, CDR2 FQGNSA. V dropped 5 bases and J dropped 2; count of bases not matched to a gene: 9. This CDR3 region has 18 residues. In DNA, the CDR3 is TGTGCCAGCAGCCTAGGACTAGCGGGGGGCCCTTACACAGATACGCAGTATTTT. Protein product: CASSLGLAGGPYTDTQYF.

The CDR3 bases are TGTGCCAGCAGTTTAGGACATGCCTCTGGGGCCAACGTCCTGACTTTC. Its protein is CASSLGHASGANVLTF. This chain connects TRBV27 to TRBJ2-6, with a possible D match to TRBD1 (5 bases). Germline V gene sequence: CDR1 MNHEY, CDR2 SMNVEV (reference sequence). This CDR3 spans 16 amino acids. Trimming cost V 2 bases and J 0 bases, with 8 bases left between them.

The chain is built from TRBV13 and TRBJ1-2, with no clear D. Germline V gene data show CDR1 as PRHDT and CDR2 as FYEKMQ (reference sequence). The CDR3 loop spans 13 amino acids. Deletions cut 0 bases from V and 4 bases from J, with 6 bases between. Here the CDR3 reads CASSLGPLYGYTF. The CDR3 DNA is TGTGCCAGCAGCTTAGGCCCACTCTATGGCTACACCTTC.

The chain uses TRBV5-1 and TRBJ2-7; 7 bases are shared with TRBD1. V dropped 8 bases and J dropped 2; count of bases not matched to a gene: 13. From germline, CDR1 is SGHRS and CDR2 YFSETQ. The CDR3 spans 15 residues. The CDR3 DNA is TGCGCCAGTACGAAGGGACAGCCTGCGGCCTACGAGCAGTACTTC. It is translated as CASTKGQPAAYEQYF.

The chain links TRBV7-2 to TRBJ2-5, with D perhaps given as TRBD1 or TRBD2 (5 bases each). This CDR3 contains 16 residues. The V gene lost 0 bases and the J gene lost 4 bases, with 15 bases spanning the gap. Looked up from germline, CDR1 is SGHTA and CDR2 is FQGNSA. The CDR3 loop reads CASSLAGLPRGETQYF. CDR3 coding DNA: TGTGCCAGCAGCTTAGCAGGACTGCCGAGGGGAGAGACCCAGTACTTC.

The genes are TRBV6-6 and TRBJ2-7, with D possibly TRBD1 on 6 matching bases. The V and J ends lost 6 bases and 1 base respectively, with 16 bases between them. Germline V gene data show CDR1 as MNHNY and CDR2 as SVGAGI (reference sequence). The CDR3 extends over 15 amino acids. This CDR3 is CASSSPDRRSYEQYF. For the CDR3, the DNA is TGTGCCAGCAGCTCTCCTGACAGGAGATCCTACGAGCAGTACTTC.

This clone has only a few counts. The chain links TRBV5-1 to TRBJ2-5, with 8 positions matching TRBD2. Germline values: CDR1 SGHRS, CDR2 YFSETQ. The CDR3 is 14 residues long. Trimming removed 2 bases from V and 5 bases from J; junction bases left unmatched: 5. The CDR3 region has the DNA TGCGCCAGCAGCTTTCACGGGGGGGCGGAGACCCAGTACTTC. Amino acid sequence: CASSFHGGAETQYF.

V and J are TRBV5-4 and TRBJ2-7; weak D call: TRBD2 (6 bases). CDR3 length equals 16 residues. The V gene lost 2 bases and the J gene lost 3 bases, with 18 bases spanning the gap. Germline lookup yields CDR1 SGHNT and CDR2 YYREEE (reference sequence). The DNA of the CDR3 is TGTGCCAGCAGCTTAGGCGGGGCATCGATCGACTACGAGCAGTACTTC. Amino acid sequence: CASSLGGASIDYEQYF.

The chain has TRBV5-8 and TRBJ1-1, with D perhaps TRBD1 (5 bases). CDR3 length: 13 residues. Trimming left V 2 bases short and J 4 bases short, with 9 bases between. Germline V CDR1 and CDR2: SGHTS, YDEGEE. CDR3 in amino acids: CASSFTRATEAFF. The DNA for the CDR3 is TGTGCCAGCAGCTTTACCAGGGCCACTGAAGCTTTCTTT.

This CDR3 reads CASSKRPTGTGDTGELFF. CDR3 in DNA: TGTGCCAGCAGCAAAAGACCCACCGGGACAGGGGACACCGGGGAGCTGTTTTTT. The chain couples TRBV7-2 to TRBJ2-2, with TRBD1 matching 10 bases. Germline V gene data show CDR1 as SGHTA and CDR2 as FQGNSA. The CDR3 consists of 18 residues. J gave up 3 bases and V 5 bases, and 12 bases lay outside the gene matches. Complete variable domain (other parts from reference TRBV7-2 and TRBJ2-2): GAGVSQSPSNKVTEKGKDVELRCDPISGHTALYWYRQSLGQGLEFLIYFQGNSAPDKSGLPSDRFSAERTGGSVSTLTIQRTQQEDSAVYLCASSKRPTGTGDTGELFFGEGSRLTVL.

This clone was seen a handful of times. This chain links TRBV4-1 with TRBJ1-2, with a tentative D call TRBD1 (5 bases). Trimming shortened V by 3 bases and J by 1 base, and 9 bases separated the two germline ends. CDR3 length: 14 amino acids. Germline CDR1 reads MGHRA; CDR2 reads YSYEKL. In DNA form, the CDR3 reads TGCGCCAGCAGCCACCCAGACAGTAACTATGGCTACACCTTC. Translated: CASSHPDSNYGYTF.

J is TRBJ1-1 and V is TRBV6-5; D not certain. Germline loops: CDR1 MNHEY, CDR2 SVGAGI. Trimming shortened V by 5 bases and J by 2 bases, and 15 bases separated the two germline ends. The CDR3 totals 15 residues. The CDR3 nucleotides are TGTGCCAGCAGTCCCTGGGCTCTAGGAAACACTGAAGCTTTCTTT. Translated: CASSPWALGNTEAFF.

J is TRBJ1-5 and V is TRBV6-1; TRBD1 aligns across 8 bases. The CDR3 is 15 amino acids. V was pared by 4 bases and J by 2 bases, with 4 bases of the junction left unmatched. Germline V gene lookup returns CDR1 MNHNS and CDR2 SASEGT. CDR3 sequence: CASSGQTGGNQPQHF. The CDR3 nucleotides read TGTGCCAGCAGTGGACAGACAGGGGGCAATCAGCCCCAGCATTTT.

This clone was counted once. The chain has TRBV7-9 and TRBJ2-1; TRBD2 aligns across 9 bases. CDR1 is SEHNR and CDR2 is FQNEAQ in the germline V gene (reference sequence). The CDR3 is 15 amino acids. The J segment lost 5 bases and the V segment lost 8 bases, leaving 10 bases of the junction unmatched. Here the CDR3 reads CASSLAGGRDNEQFF. CDR3 DNA sequence: TGTGCCAGCTCCTTGGCGGGAGGGAGGGACAATGAGCAGTTCTTC. Combining the CDR3 with reference TRBV7-9 and TRBJ2-1 gives the whole variable domain DTGVSQNPRHKITKRGQNVTFRCDPISEHNRLYWYRQTLGQGPEFLTYFQNEAQLEKSRLLSDRFSAERPKGSFSTLEIQRTEQGDSAMYLCASSLAGGRDNEQFFGPGTRLTVL.

The chain has TRBV27 and TRBJ1-1; D possibly corresponds to TRBD1 (6 bases). V gave up 5 bases and J gave up 4 bases, with 20 bases separating them. Looked up from germline, CDR1 is MNHEY and CDR2 is SMNVEV (reference sequence). This CDR3 spans 16 amino acids. The DNA for the CDR3 is TGTGCCAGCAGTGGCAGGGGCGCTAGTTCACGCACTGAAGCTTTCTTT. Its translation: CASSGRGASSRTEAFF.

The chain joins TRBV6-1 to TRBJ1-6, with unresolved D. V was clipped by 3 bases and J by 4 bases, with 13 bases between them. Germline-derived CDR1 and CDR2 are MNHNS and SASEGT. The CDR3 totals 16 residues. The CDR3 region is CASSEDHRNYNSPLHF. CDR3 nucleotide sequence: TGTGCCAGCAGTGAGGACCACAGAAATTATAATTCACCCCTCCACTTT.

The rearrangement uses TRBV30 and TRBJ2-1; D is ambiguous. V shed 0 bases and J shed 9 bases, with 6 bases lying between them. Germline lookup yields CDR1 GTSNPN and CDR2 SVGIG (reference sequence). This CDR3 is 11 amino acids long. The CDR3 nucleotides read TGTGCCTGGAGTGTACCTGGTGAGCAGTTCTTC. Translating gives CAWSVPGEQFF.

CDR3 nucleotides: TGTGCCAGTGAATCCGGACATCTCAAACGGAGCAATCAGCCCCAGCATTTT. This encodes CASESGHLKRSNQPQHF. This chain links TRBV19 with TRBJ1-5; tentatively, D is TRBD1 (5 bases). This CDR3 comprises 17 residues. The V gene's germline CDR1 is LNHDA and CDR2 SQIVND (reference sequence). The V and J ends lost 8 bases and 1 base respectively, with 21 bases between them.

This clone was observed a few times. The genes are TRBV9 and TRBJ2-5; D gene ambiguous. This CDR3 spans 12 amino acids. V lost 2 bases, J lost 2 bases, and 4 bases lay in between. CDR1 and CDR2 from the germline V gene are SGDLS and YYNGEE. As DNA, the CDR3 is TGTGCCAGCAGCGTCCATCAAGAGACCCAGTACTTC. Amino acids: CASSVHQETQYF. The whole variable domain, remainder taken from reference TRBV9 and TRBJ2-5, is DSGVTQTPKHLITATGQRVTLRCSPRSGDLSVYWYQQSLDQGLQFLIQYYNGEERAKGNILERFSAQQFPDLHSELNLSSLELGDSALYFCASSVHQETQYFGPGTRLLVL.

The chain recombines TRBV5-1 with TRBJ2-5; perhaps TRBD1 as D (6 bases). Trimming cost V 0 bases and J 1 base, with 10 bases left between them. This CDR3 has 15 residues. The germline CDR1 and CDR2 sequences are SGHRS and YFSETQ. CDR3 sequence: CASSLGDTSQETQYF. CDR3 DNA: TGCGCCAGCAGCTTGGGGGACACCTCCCAAGAGACCCAGTACTTC.